One and the same sample provided the 18 T cell receptor beta chains below, sequenced in a study of T cells in Graves' hyperthyroidism and ophthalmopathy. Using RNA transcripts as the source, TCR beta CDR3 regions were amplified. When the TCR CDR3 underwent first-round RT-PCR, the HTBI primer set was used. MiXCR was run by TCRdb on the multiplex PCR reads, yielding one entry per CDR3 protein. The top ten clones hold less than 3.5% of a sample with about 610,000 distinct CDR3 sequences, about a sixth of them seen once. The sequenced sample consisted of blood. These receptors were taken from a woman in her 40s with Graves' ophthalmopathy.

The chain links TRBV20-1 to TRBJ1-2; 7 bases agree with TRBD1. Germline assignment: CDR1 DFQATT and CDR2 SNEGSKA (reference sequence). Trimming removed 4 bases from V and 8 bases from J; junction bases left unmatched: 7. The CDR3 has 12 residues. The CDR3, as DNA: TGCAGTGCTACCTCGGGACAGTACGGCTACACCTTC. It translates to CSATSGQYGYTF.

This clonotype was counted at least ten times. CDR3 sequence reads: CASSGGGLSSGLRGTQYF. CDR3 coding DNA: TGCGCCAGCAGCGGAGGGGGACTATCGAGCGGGCTGCGGGGGACCCAGTACTTC. The genes are TRBV10-2 and TRBJ2-5; possibly TRBD2 for D (7 bases). This CDR3 region has 18 residues. The germline gives CDR1 WSHSY, CDR2 SAAADI. Trimming took off 6 bases at V and 7 bases at J, with 30 bases between the two ends.

V usage is TRBV27 and J usage is TRBJ2-1; 7 nucleotides match TRBD2. Germline V gene sequence: CDR1 MNHEY, CDR2 SMNVEV (reference sequence). The CDR3 extends over 17 amino acids. The V and J ends lost 5 bases and 0 bases, in that order; junction bases with no gene match: 10. CDR3 DNA sequence: TGTGCCAGCAGTCCCCCTAGAGTAGCGGGCTCCTACAATGAGCAGTTCTTC. Amino acid sequence: CASSPPRVAGSYNEQFF.

The chain has TRBV20-1 and TRBJ2-2, with 9 bases that match TRBD1. Per germline, CDR1 DFQATT and CDR2 SNEGSKA (reference sequence). This CDR3 is 14 amino acids long. J was trimmed by 4 bases and V by 1 base; bases with no gene match: 1. CDR3 protein: CSARVDRGTGELFF. CDR3 bases: TGCAGTGCTAGAGTGGACAGGGGCACCGGGGAGCTGTTTTTT.

The chain is built from TRBV7-9 and TRBJ2-5; TRBD2 agrees at 8 bases. Germline CDR1 SEHNR, CDR2 FQNEAQ (reference sequence). This CDR3 contains 12 residues. V was pared by 5 bases and J by 13 bases, with 9 bases of the junction left unmatched. The CDR3 region is CASSQSGGHPYF. For the CDR3, the DNA is TGTGCCAGCAGCCAAAGCGGGGGACACCCGTACTTC.

This clonotype was seen more than once but under ten times. The V gene is TRBV12-3 or TRBV12-4, the J gene TRBJ2-2, with D possibly TRBD2 on 5 matching bases. This CDR3 has 15 amino acids. The germline V and J ends were trimmed by 6 bases and 2 bases, with 13 bases remaining between them. The CDR3 region is CASRKTDFNTGELFF. The CDR3 DNA follows: TGTGCCAGCAGGAAAACGGACTTCAACACCGGGGAGCTGTTTTTT.

This sequence joins TRBV6-1 and TRBJ1-6; 12 bases match TRBD1. CDR1 MNHNS and CDR2 SASEGT come from the germline V gene. Unmatched junction bases numbered 11, after V lost 7 bases and J lost 7 bases. CDR3 length: 17 residues. CDR3 DNA: TGTGCCAGCACGCGGGCCGGGACAGGGGGCGAAAATTCACCCCTCCACTTT. It yields the protein CASTRAGTGGENSPLHF.

There are a few counts of this clonotype. This rearrangement joins TRBV6-1 to TRBJ2-7; D gene ambiguous. This CDR3 comprises 12 residues. Germline V lookup: CDR1 MNHNS, CDR2 SASEGT. The V gene lost 11 bases and the J gene lost 5 bases, with 16 bases spanning the gap. The CDR3 is CAVRVGSHEQYF. The CDR3 nucleotides are TGTGCCGTCCGCGTAGGCAGCCACGAGCAGTACTTC.

This clonotype appeared many times. V usage is TRBV12-3 or TRBV12-4 and J usage is TRBJ1-2, with 8 bases aligning to TRBD1. The CDR3 is 14 amino acids. Unmatched junction bases numbered 7, after V lost 6 bases and J lost 4 bases. The CDR3 nucleotides are TGTGCCAGCAGACCAGCGGGACAGGCCTATGGCTACACCTTC. Its translation: CASRPAGQAYGYTF.

This clonotype was seen a few times. The CDR3 sequence is CSVEGDGVFEAFF. CDR3 in DNA: TGCAGCGTTGAAGGGGACGGAGTGTTCGAAGCTTTCTTT. The rearrangement uses TRBV29-1 and TRBJ1-1; tentatively, D is TRBD1 (5 bases). Trimming stripped 1 base from V and 8 bases from J, with 14 bases between. The germline CDR1 and CDR2 sequences are SQVTM and ANQGSEA. The CDR3 spans 13 residues.

To note about this clonotype: A read error may be the cause here, since a much bigger clone is one base away. This chain uses TRBV2 with TRBJ2-7, with a possible D match to TRBD1 (5 bases). From germline, CDR1 is SNHLY and CDR2 FYNNEI. V shed 0 bases and J shed 2 bases, with 11 bases lying between them. CDR3 size: 15 residues. The CDR3 spells CASSEAGEAPYEQYF. CDR3 coding DNA: TGTGCCAGCAGTGAAGCAGGGGAAGCCCCCTACGAGCAGTACTTC.

The chain employs TRBV3-1 and TRBJ2-7; D remains unclear. V lost 4 bases to trimming and J lost 2 bases, with 6 bases between them. This CDR3 comprises 12 residues. Germline lookup yields CDR1 LGHDT and CDR2 YNNKEL (reference sequence). CDR3 region: CASSRATYEQYF. The CDR3 nucleotides read TGTGCCAGCAGCCGCGCTACCTACGAGCAGTACTTC.

This clonotype showed up many times. The chain couples TRBV2 to TRBJ2-1; 15 positions match TRBD2. Unmatched junction bases numbered 6, after V lost 3 bases and J lost 9 bases. Germline lookup yields CDR1 SNHLY and CDR2 FYNNEI. The CDR3 loop spans 16 amino acids. The DNA for the CDR3 is TGTGCCAGCAGTGACACAGGACTAGCGGGAGGGGGTGAGCAGTTCTTC. Amino acids: CASSDTGLAGGGEQFF.

This clonotype has only a few counts. The chain carries TRBV6-1 and TRBJ2-7; no reliable D call. V lost 6 bases and J 6 bases, leaving 12 bases between the germline ends. There are 12 residues in the CDR3. Germline CDR1 MNHNS, CDR2 SASEGT. Here the CDR3 reads CASRFPSGEQYF. DNA for the CDR3: TGTGCCAGCAGGTTCCCCTCTGGCGAGCAGTACTTC.

This clonotype was detected many times. The V gene is TRBV3-1, the J gene TRBJ1-3; possible D gene TRBD1, 5 bases. The CDR3 sequence is 16 residues long. Trimming removed 1 base at V and 1 base at J, with 11 bases between. In germline, CDR1 is LGHDT, CDR2 YNNKEL (reference sequence). CDR3 in amino acids: CASSQGDRTSGNTIYF. For the CDR3, the DNA is TGTGCCAGCAGCCAAGGCGACAGAACGTCTGGAAACACCATATATTTT.

This clonotype was observed a few times. This chain joins TRBV7-6 and TRBJ2-7, with 9 positions matching TRBD1. The germline V gene has CDR1 SGHVS and CDR2 FNYEAQ. V lost 4 bases and J lost 1; bases outside the gene matches: 11. This CDR3 has 17 residues. The CDR3 coding sequence is TGTGCCAGCAGCTCCTGGGGACAGGGTTCGGCGTCCTACGAGCAGTACTTC. It codes for CASSSWGQGSASYEQYF.

This clonotype was seen at least ten times. The chain uses TRBV18 and TRBJ1-1; 8 nucleotides line up with TRBD1. The CDR3 length is 15 residues. Germline V gives CDR1 KGHSH, CDR2 LQKENI. J was trimmed by 1 base and V by 2 bases; bases with no gene match: 3. Here the CDR3 reads CASSPRQGQNTEAFF. DNA for the CDR3: TGTGCCAGCTCACCAAGACAGGGGCAGAACACTGAAGCTTTCTTT.

This clonotype was observed a handful of times. V gene TRBV20-1 combines with J gene TRBJ1-5, with no clear D. The CDR3 is made up of 16 amino acids. CDR1 DFQATT and CDR2 SNEGSKA come from the germline V gene (reference sequence). CDR3 sequence: CSTPSTGIRDNQPQHF. Written as DNA, the CDR3 is TGCAGCACCCCCTCGACCGGGATAAGAGACAATCAGCCCCAGCATTTT.